These 28 T cell receptor beta chains were sequenced from one sample in a study of shared clonotypes between healthy human individuals. TCRdb's copy holds only in-frame clones and misses some; the assay was immunoSEQ multiplex PCR. The sample yields approximately 810,000 clones, almost 95% seen once. CD45RO-negative, CCR7-positively selected cells formed the naive CD8 fraction, excluding terminally differentiated effector memory CD45RA+ cells. Sample: naive CD8+ T cells sorted from blood. All receptors derive from a man between 25 and 39 years old in good health.

This clone was seen a single time. The chain uses TRBV7-6 and TRBJ2-7; possibly TRBD1 for D (5 bases). This CDR3 comprises 16 residues. V was trimmed by 4 bases and J by 0 bases, leaving 16 bases between them. The germline V gene encodes CDR1 SGHVS and CDR2 FNYEAQ. The CDR3 DNA reads TGTGCCAGCAGCTCCGGAGACAGTCTCCCCTCCTACGAGCAGTACTTC. The encoded protein is CASSSGDSLPSYEQYF. Complete variable domain (other parts from reference TRBV7-6 and TRBJ2-7): GAGVSQSPRYKVTKRGQDVALRCDPISGHVSLYWYRQALGQGPEFLTYFNYEAQQDKSGLPNDRFSAERPEGSISTLTIQRTEQRDSAMYRCASSSGDSLPSYEQYFGPGTRLTVT.

The gene calls are TRBV28 and TRBJ2-7; perhaps D is TRBD1 or TRBD2 (6 bases each). CDR3 length: 15 residues. The germline gives CDR1 MDHEN, CDR2 SYDVKM. Trimming shortened V by 6 bases and J by 0 bases, and 15 bases separated the two germline ends. CDR3 loop: CASRESGGGSYEQYF. CDR3 bases: TGTGCCAGCAGAGAAAGCGGAGGGGGCTCCTACGAGCAGTACTTC.

The rearrangement joins TRBV5-1 to TRBJ2-7; D is unresolved. Germline CDR1 is SGHRS and CDR2 is YFSETQ. V lost 1 base and J lost 0, with 8 bases in between. The CDR3 is made up of 14 amino acids. The DNA for the CDR3 is TGCGCCAGCAGCTTGACTCGTCTCTCCTACGAGCAGTACTTC. It encodes CASSLTRLSYEQYF.

The V call is TRBV4-1, the J call TRBJ2-7; D uncertain. This CDR3 spans 13 amino acids. CDR1 is MGHRA, CDR2 YSYEKL, per germline. The V and J ends lost 2 bases and 2 bases respectively, with 7 bases between them. CDR3: CASSQTAAYEQYF. The CDR3 nucleotides read TGCGCCAGCAGCCAAACAGCTGCCTACGAGCAGTACTTC.

CDR3 bases: TGTGCCAGCAGCTTAGGTCCTTCACCCCGACTAGCGGGGGAGATCTACAATGAGCAGTTCTTC. It is translated as CASSLGPSPRLAGEIYNEQFF. The chain is built from TRBV13 and TRBJ2-1, with 12 bases fitting TRBD2. This CDR3 is built from 21 residues. Germline lookup yields CDR1 PRHDT and CDR2 FYEKMQ (reference sequence). With 0 bases clipped from V and 3 bases from J, the junction kept 15 bases outside the gene matches. The variable domain in full, with the rest retrieved from reference TRBV13 and TRBJ2-1, is AAGVIQSPRHLIKEKRETATLKCYPIPRHDTVYWYQQGPGQDPQFLISFYEKMQSDKGSIPDRFSAQQFSDYHSELNMSSLELGDSALYFCASSLGPSPRLAGEIYNEQFFGPGTRLTVL.

This clone was picked up a small number of times. The chain employs TRBV9 and TRBJ1-1, with a tentative D call TRBD1 (6 bases). The V end lost 0 bases, the J end lost 6 bases, and 18 bases lay between the germline ends. The CDR3 extends over 16 amino acids. Germline V gene sequence: CDR1 SGDLS, CDR2 YYNGEE. CDR3 residues: CASSVDPTGTGAEAFF. CDR3 nucleotide sequence: TGTGCCAGCAGCGTAGACCCGACAGGCACCGGGGCTGAAGCTTTCTTT.

The chain carries TRBV15 and TRBJ2-1; D might be TRBD1 (6 bases). This CDR3 contains 15 residues. With 3 bases removed from V and 0 bases from J, the gap between germline ends came to 9 bases. Germline V gene data show CDR1 as LNHNV and CDR2 as YYDKDF (reference sequence). CDR3 bases: TGTGCCACCAGCAGTTTCAGGGGCTCCTACAATGAGCAGTTCTTC. Its translation is CATSSFRGSYNEQFF. Filled out from reference TRBV15 and TRBJ2-1, the complete variable domain reads DAMVIQNPRYQVTQFGKPVTLSCSQTLNHNVMYWYQQKSSQAPKLLFHYYDKDFNNEADTPDNFQSRRPNTSFCFLDIRSPGLGDTAMYLCATSSFRGSYNEQFFGPGTRLTVL.

This clone came up once. CDR3 protein: CASSVSGGDTSYNEQFF. CDR3 DNA: TGTGCCAGCAGCGTAAGCGGGGGGGACACTTCCTACAATGAGCAGTTCTTC. V gene TRBV9 combines with J gene TRBJ2-1, with 10 bases aligning to TRBD2. Trimming removed 1 base from V and 1 base from J; junction bases left unmatched: 5. Germline V gene lookup returns CDR1 SGDLS and CDR2 YYNGEE. There are 17 residues in the CDR3.

The chain joins TRBV29-1 to TRBJ2-7, with D possibly TRBD2 on 5 matching bases. Germline V gives CDR1 SQVTM, CDR2 ANQGSEA. The length of the CDR3 is 14 residues. Trimming pared 2 bases from V and 2 bases from J, leaving 13 bases between. The CDR3 is CSVELPSSTYEQYF. The CDR3 nucleotides read TGCAGCGTTGAATTGCCTAGCAGTACCTACGAGCAGTACTTC.

The chain recombines TRBV6-1 with TRBJ1-1, with D hard to call. In germline, CDR1 is MNHNS, CDR2 SASEGT. Trimming removed 3 bases from V and 6 bases from J, with 8 bases in between. The CDR3 is made up of 12 amino acids. Here the CDR3 reads CASSEDGAEAFF. CDR3 coding DNA: TGTGCCAGCAGTGAGGATGGAGCTGAAGCTTTCTTT.

The V gene is TRBV11-2, the J gene TRBJ2-3; D is unresolved. This CDR3 region has 14 residues. Trimming took off 5 bases at V and 0 bases at J, with 9 bases between the two ends. Germline V gene data show CDR1 as SGHAT and CDR2 as FQNNGV. The CDR3 nucleotides read TGTGCCAGCAGCCTCCCCGGGAGCACAGATACGCAGTATTTT. This gives the protein CASSLPGSTDTQYF.

The chain recombines TRBV27 with TRBJ2-5; no clear D gene. Germline V gene lookup returns CDR1 MNHEY and CDR2 SMNVEV (reference sequence). The V end was cut by 5 bases, the J end by 2 bases, with 12 bases between. The CDR3 loop spans 14 amino acids. The CDR3 DNA follows: TGTGCCAGCAGTCCCCGACGGTCTCAAGAGACCCAGTACTTC. Translation: CASSPRRSQETQYF.

V is TRBV5-1 and J is TRBJ2-1, with 8 bases matching TRBD2. The V gene's germline CDR1 is SGHRS and CDR2 YFSETQ. The CDR3 length is 17 residues. The V and J ends lost 2 bases and 0 bases, in that order; junction bases with no gene match: 7. CDR3 nucleotide sequence: TGCGCCAGCAGCTTCCGATCGGGACTAGACTCCTACAATGAGCAGTTCTTC. It translates to CASSFRSGLDSYNEQFF.

The chain links TRBV5-4 to TRBJ2-2; TRBD1 aligns across 12 bases. Trimming at V came to 2 bases and at J to 6 bases, leaving 8 bases not matched to a gene. CDR1 SGHNT and CDR2 YYREEE come from the germline V gene (reference sequence). The length of the CDR3 is 17 residues. The chain's CDR3 is CASSLKGQGAWAGELFF. The CDR3 DNA reads as TGTGCCAGCAGCTTAAAGGGACAGGGGGCGTGGGCCGGGGAGCTGTTTTTT.

The chain recombines TRBV12-5 with TRBJ2-1, with D possibly matching TRBD1 (7 bases). The CDR3 covers 15 residues. In germline, CDR1 is LGHNT, CDR2 FRNRAP. The V and J ends lost 9 bases and 5 bases respectively, with 20 bases between them. The CDR3 nucleotides read TGTGCTAGCGGTCAGGGGGGAGGTAAAAACAATGAGCAGTTCTTC. This encodes CASGQGGGKNNEQFF.

V and J are TRBV28 and TRBJ1-2; the D is unclear. Deletions cut 6 bases from V and 4 bases from J, with 18 bases between. Germline assignment: CDR1 MDHEN and CDR2 SYDVKM. The CDR3 runs 15 residues. CDR3 DNA: TGTGCCAGCAGCCTCCGTTTGAGGGTTCGCTATGGCTACACCTTC. Amino acid sequence: CASSLRLRVRYGYTF.

This clone was seen many times. The DNA for the CDR3 is TGTGCCAGCAGTGCTGGGCGGGAGGCTTCAGATACGCAGTATTTT. This encodes CASSAGREASDTQYF. The V and J genes are TRBV6-4 and TRBJ2-3; 8 nucleotides agree with TRBD2. CDR1 and CDR2 from the germline V gene are MRHNA and SNTAGT. Trimming removed 4 bases from V and 4 bases from J; junction bases left unmatched: 7. This CDR3 region has 15 residues.

The rearrangement uses TRBV5-1 and TRBJ2-1; 9 bases fit TRBD2. Germline assignment: CDR1 SGHRS and CDR2 YFSETQ. This CDR3 is 14 amino acids long. V shed 8 bases and J 5 bases; nucleotides not matched to a gene: 8. DNA for the CDR3: TGCGCCAGACTACTAGCGGGTCTAAACAATGAGCAGTTCTTC. Residues: CARLLAGLNNEQFF. Filled out from reference TRBV5-1 and TRBJ2-1, the complete variable domain reads KAGVTQTPRYLIKTRGQQVTLSCSPISGHRSVSWYQQTPGQGLQFLFEYFSETQRNKGNFPGRFSGRQFSNSRSEMNVSTLELGDSALYLCARLLAGLNNEQFFGPGTRLTVL.

V and J are TRBV19 and TRBJ2-2, with TRBD1 identical over 8 bases. V lost 3 bases to trimming and J lost 6 bases; unmatched junction nucleotides: 9. This CDR3 is 16 amino acids long. CDR1 and CDR2 from the germline V gene are LNHDA and SQIVND (reference sequence). The CDR3 sequence: CASSIFPGQAPGELFF. CDR3 nucleotides: TGTGCCAGTAGTATTTTTCCGGGACAGGCCCCCGGGGAGCTGTTTTTT.

V is TRBV9 and J is TRBJ1-1; 8 bases match TRBD1. J lost 6 bases, V lost 1 base, and 5 bases had no gene match. Germline CDR1 SGDLS, CDR2 YYNGEE. The CDR3 covers 14 residues. The CDR3 region is CASSVQGAVAEAFF. The DNA of the CDR3 is TGTGCCAGCAGCGTACAGGGGGCGGTCGCTGAAGCTTTCTTT.

The V gene is TRBV5-5, the J gene TRBJ2-3; TRBD2 matches 12 bases. This CDR3 contains 17 residues. The V and J ends lost 0 bases and 6 bases, in that order; junction bases with no gene match: 8. Germline values: CDR1 SGHKS, CDR2 YYEKEE (reference sequence). The CDR3: CASSLGLAGGPGDTQYF. The CDR3 bases are TGTGCCAGCAGCTTGGGGCTAGCGGGAGGGCCGGGGGATACGCAGTATTTT. Combining the CDR3 with reference TRBV5-5 and TRBJ2-3 gives the whole variable domain DAGVTQSPTHLIKTRGQQVTLRCSPISGHKSVSWYQQVLGQGPQFIFQYYEKEERGRGNFPDRFSARQFPNYSSELNVNALLLGDSALYLCASSLGLAGGPGDTQYFGPGTRLTVL.

Note on this clone: Other DNA sequences in the sample encode the same CDR3. The rearrangement joins TRBV29-1 to TRBJ2-7; 8 nucleotides align to TRBD2. CDR3 length equals 14 residues. The V segment lost 3 bases and the J segment 0 bases; nucleotides outside the gene matches: 4. CDR1 and CDR2 from the germline V gene are SQVTM and ANQGSEA. The CDR3 reads CSVEEGTSSYEQYF. The CDR3 coding sequence is TGCAGCGTTGAGGAGGGGACTAGCTCCTACGAGCAGTACTTC.

This clone was detected once. The rearrangement joins TRBV9 to TRBJ2-7; 8 bases fit TRBD1. CDR1 SGDLS and CDR2 YYNGEE come from the germline V gene. The CDR3 is made up of 14 amino acids. Trimming removed 0 bases from V and 6 bases from J; junction bases left unmatched: 5. The CDR3 coding sequence is TGTGCCAGCAGCGTAGTCGACAGGGGTTTCGAGCAGTACTTC. Translation: CASSVVDRGFEQYF.

The chain carries TRBV27 and TRBJ1-5; weak D call: TRBD1 (6 bases). This CDR3 has 14 residues. Trimming took off 5 bases at V and 1 base at J, with 9 bases between the two ends. CDR1 is MNHEY and CDR2 is SMNVEV in the germline V gene (reference sequence). In nucleotides, the CDR3 is TGTGCCAGCAGTACTACAGGGAGCAATCAGCCCCAGCATTTT. Translating it yields CASSTTGSNQPQHF.

The DNA for the CDR3 is TGTGCCACCAGCAGACTGCGGACTCATAGCAATCAGCCCCAGCATTTT. It specifies CATSRLRTHSNQPQHF. The V call is TRBV15, the J call TRBJ1-5; D is undetermined. V lost 2 bases and J 0 bases, leaving 11 bases between the germline ends. CDR3 length: 16 residues. Germline assignment: CDR1 LNHNV and CDR2 YYDKDF (reference sequence).

V gene TRBV15 combines with J gene TRBJ1-5, with a weak D call TRBD1 (5 bases). V lost 0 bases and J 4 bases, leaving 10 bases between the germline ends. The germline gives CDR1 LNHNV, CDR2 YYDKDF (reference sequence). This CDR3 contains 15 residues. CDR3 sequence (DNA): TGTGCCACCAGCAGAGACAGGGCGATAAATCAGCCCCAGCATTTT. Its translation is CATSRDRAINQPQHF.

The chain couples TRBV7-9 to TRBJ1-3; D might be TRBD1 (5 bases). Per the germline V gene, CDR1 is SEHNR and CDR2 is FQNEAQ (reference sequence). Trimming removed 6 bases from V and 1 base from J, with 10 bases in between. This CDR3 spans 14 amino acids. As DNA, the CDR3 is TGTGCCAGCAGTTCGACAGCATCTGGAAACACCATATATTTT. It translates to CASSSTASGNTIYF.

This rearrangement joins TRBV19 to TRBJ2-1, with D perhaps assigned TRBD1 or TRBD2 (6 bases each). From germline, CDR1 is LNHDA and CDR2 SQIVND (reference sequence). Trimming removed 8 bases at V and 0 bases at J, with 14 bases between. This CDR3 has 15 residues. The CDR3 sequence is CASRGGGGSYNEQFF. CDR3 nucleotide sequence: TGTGCCAGTCGGGGAGGAGGGGGCTCCTACAATGAGCAGTTCTTC.